Listed below are T cell receptor beta chains from one sample, sequenced in a study of monozygotic twins with inflammatory bowel disease. TCRdb re-called the 5' RACE reads and catalogs CDR3 proteins one per entry, DNA excluded. The repertoire shows 400,000 to 500,000 distinct CDR3 sequences; the top ten hold under 3%. Material for sequencing was blood. All receptors derive from a human donor with ulcerative colitis or Crohn's disease, or a healthy co-twin of an affected twin (not recorded which). Both conserved end residues are part of each CDR3.

J: TRBJ2-2
length: 14
V: TRBV20-1
CDR3: CSAREGAATGELFF

J: TRBJ1-6
length: 13
V: TRBV5-1
CDR3: CASSQNEGSPLHF

J: TRBJ2-2
length: 13
V: TRBV24-1
CDR3: CATSDSSTGELFF

J: TRBJ1-6
length: 14
V: TRBV5-1
CDR3: CASSLDETNSPLHF

J: TRBJ2-1
length: 16
V: TRBV28
CDR3: CASGRFGGGSYNEQFF

J: TRBJ2-1
length: 16
V: TRBV5-1
CDR3: CASSLALRGASPEQFF

J: TRBJ1-3
length: 16
V: TRBV5-1
CDR3: CASSHGGTGSGNTIYF

J: TRBJ2-5
length: 18
V: TRBV7-2
CDR3: CASSLAESRGLARETQYF

J: TRBJ1-6
length: 12
V: TRBV5-1
CDR3: CASSLGYSPLHF

J: TRBJ1-1
length: 13
V: TRBV7-2
CDR3: CASSLRGTGGAFF

J: TRBJ1-4
length: 13
V: TRBV5-1
CDR3: CASSPGRGEKLFF

J: TRBJ2-1
length: 11
V: TRBV19
CDR3: CASSIRNEQFF

J: TRBJ1-6
length: 18
V: TRBV20-1
CDR3: CSARATGLGRGFNSPLHF